The next 26 T cell receptor beta chains were all read from a single sample in a study of CXCR3-negative and CXCR3-positive naive CD8 T cells. The TRB cDNA libraries were prepared by 5' RACE with UMI labels. TCRdb re-called the 5' RACE reads and shows each CDR3 protein once, DNA omitted. This sample's table reports tens of thousands of distinct CDR3 sequences. Specimen: naive CXCR3- CD8+ T cells from blood. Subset denoted: CD45RO-CCR7+CD27+CD95- naive CD8+ T cells lacking CXCR3 (TNR3-). The origin of the receptors is a human donor in good health. Some clones in this sample may be carry-over from other donors' samples.

The CDR3: CSVLPSGGGVTDTQYF. V is TRBV29-1 and J is TRBJ2-3; the D call from TCRdb, TRBD2, cannot be confirmed without DNA. Germline-derived CDR1 and CDR2 are SQVTM and ANQGSEA. This CDR3 spans 16 amino acids.

This clonotype ranks as medium-sized in terms of frequency. J is TRBJ2-5 and V is TRBV7-9. The CDR3 loop spans 13 amino acids. Germline CDR1 and CDR2: SEHNR and FQNEAQ (reference sequence). The CDR3 here is CASSLRQQETQYF.

The chain joins TRBV12-3 or TRBV12-4 to TRBJ2-2; TCRdb names TRBD1, which stays unverified in the absence of DNA. This CDR3 region has 12 residues. This chain's CDR3 is CASEFRGGELFF.

The rearrangement uses TRBV12-5 and TRBJ2-5. This CDR3 region has 16 residues. Germline loops: CDR1 LGHNT, CDR2 FRNRAP. The CDR3 protein is CASGLEGPEYQETQYF.

V and J are TRBV20-1 and TRBJ2-7; TCRdb's assignment of TRBD2 cannot be checked, as there is no DNA. CDR3 length: 14 amino acids. The germline V gene encodes CDR1 DFQATT and CDR2 SNEGSKA (reference sequence). The CDR3: CSAEGTSGIYEQYF.

The chain joins TRBV13 to TRBJ2-7; as DNA is missing, the TRBD1 call by TCRdb cannot be tested. Looked up from germline, CDR1 is PRHDT and CDR2 is FYEKMQ (reference sequence). This CDR3 has 15 amino acids. CDR3 sequence: CASSLRSGGAIEQYF.

This clonotype registers medium-sized by frequency. The V call is TRBV11-2, the J call TRBJ1-1. Germline V gene lookup returns CDR1 SGHAT and CDR2 FQNNGV. The length of the CDR3 is 18 residues. The CDR3 sequence: CASSLALSFTALNTEAFF.

The rearrangement uses TRBV29-1 and TRBJ2-7; checking the TCRdb D call of TRBD2 is not possible without DNA. The CDR3 length is 12 residues. Germline lookup yields CDR1 SQVTM and CDR2 ANQGSEA. The CDR3 protein is CSVEVGGSEQYF.

The chain recombines TRBV9 with TRBJ2-4. Germline-derived CDR1 and CDR2 are SGDLS and YYNGEE. The CDR3 is made up of 15 amino acids. The CDR3: CASSVGGLAKNIQYF.

The genes are TRBV7-9 and TRBJ2-7; TCRdb indicates TRBD1, and absent DNA this call remains unverified. CDR3 length equals 14 residues. Germline CDR1 SEHNR, CDR2 FQNEAQ (reference sequence). CDR3 region: CASSFPGTGGEQYF.

The V and J genes are TRBV12-3 or TRBV12-4 and TRBJ2-7. CDR3 length: 14 amino acids. The CDR3 sequence: CASSLSGTHYEQYF.

The V gene is TRBV12-3 or TRBV12-4, the J gene TRBJ1-2; as DNA is missing, the TRBD1 call by TCRdb cannot be tested. The CDR3 loop spans 16 amino acids. The CDR3 loop is CASSLGPYQGAEGYTF.

The V gene is TRBV19, the J gene TRBJ2-7; the D call of TRBD1 rests on TCRdb alone, since no DNA is present to check it. CDR1 is LNHDA, CDR2 SQIVND, per germline (reference sequence). The CDR3 totals 14 residues. The CDR3 sequence is CASNIGGFGYEQYF.

The J gene is TRBJ1-1, the V gene TRBV25-1. Germline CDR1 is MGHDK and CDR2 is SYGVNS. The CDR3 contains 14 residues. CDR3 sequence reads: CASSDWAENTEAFF.

CDR3 in amino acids: CASTPPGGAGTDTQYF. The chain carries TRBV28 and TRBJ2-3; TCRdb designates TRBD1, a call that cannot be tested without DNA. Germline V gene lookup returns CDR1 MDHEN and CDR2 SYDVKM. The CDR3 extends over 16 amino acids.

The gene calls are TRBV29-1 and TRBJ2-1; TCRdb's D gene call, TRBD1, goes unchecked for lack of DNA. Germline V CDR1 and CDR2: SQVTM, ANQGSEA. This CDR3 has 16 amino acids. The CDR3 protein is CSVKGAPRGSYNEQFF.

The rearrangement links TRBV29-1 to TRBJ2-1; there is no DNA to check the TCRdb D call of TRBD2. Germline assignment: CDR1 SQVTM and CDR2 ANQGSEA. The CDR3 contains 14 residues. This CDR3 is CSAEGTSGANEQFF.

This rearrangement joins TRBV15 to TRBJ2-1. The CDR3 has 15 amino acids. Germline values: CDR1 LNHNV, CDR2 YYDKDF (reference sequence). The CDR3 region is CATSQVLEAYNEQFF.

V is TRBV29-1 and J is TRBJ2-5. This CDR3 has 11 amino acids. Germline loops: CDR1 SQVTM, CDR2 ANQGSEA. CDR3: CSVDMGGTQYF.

The V and J genes are TRBV25-1 and TRBJ1-5. The CDR3 covers 13 residues. Germline CDR1 MGHDK, CDR2 SYGVNS. CDR3: CASRSGYNQPQHF.

This chain connects TRBV29-1 to TRBJ2-1; TCRdb designates TRBD1, a call that cannot be tested without DNA. Germline CDR1 is SQVTM and CDR2 is ANQGSEA. The CDR3 has 13 amino acids. CDR3 amino acids: CSVDGSRGYEQFF.

The V and J genes are TRBV7-8 and TRBJ2-3; TCRdb proposes TRBD1, but this gene call is untestable without DNA. This CDR3 has 16 residues. Germline V gene lookup returns CDR1 SGHVS and CDR2 FQNEAQ. The CDR3 here is CASSLSGQGSTDTQYF.

CDR3 residues: CASSQMPTATQYF. This chain links TRBV4-1 with TRBJ2-3. The CDR3 runs to 13 residues. Germline CDR1 MGHRA, CDR2 YSYEKL.

This chain uses TRBV12-3 or TRBV12-4 with TRBJ2-3; the TCRdb call, TRBD2, lacks DNA for checking. This CDR3 has 14 amino acids. CDR3 residues: CASSYGLAGDTQYF.

By frequency, this clonotype is medium-sized. The chain's CDR3 is CASSQVSGGANEQFF. The chain carries TRBV4-2 and TRBJ2-1; TCRdb's assignment of TRBD2 cannot be checked, as there is no DNA. This CDR3 has 15 residues. The germline V gene encodes CDR1 LGHNA and CDR2 YNFKEQ.

V gene TRBV12-3 or TRBV12-4 combines with J gene TRBJ2-3; lacking DNA, the TRBD1 call made by TCRdb goes unchecked. CDR3 length: 15 residues. CDR3 protein: CASSPPGMSTDTQYF.